This TCR beta chain appears in the sequencing data of a study of shared clonotypes between healthy human individuals. Concerning this clone itself: Its antigen is unknown.

Genomic DNA of unsorted samples came from tens of millions of PBMCs. Ten immunoSEQ deep assay plates were used to sequence the DNA of unsorted PBMCs. In the original processing: Junction-only sequences produced by ImmunoSEQ had no quality scores, so filtering differed. Profiling relied on immunoSEQ multiplex PCR, and the TCRdb table lists in-frame clones only, not all of them. V, J and clone size were drawn from that table, and D and trimming were deduced from the DNA. This table has approximately 500,000 clones, 70% to 85% appearing once. The germline V gene encodes CDR1 SGHVS and CDR2 FQNEAQ. The CDR3 is 16 residues long. V was cut by 1 base and J by 6 bases, with 16 bases left in between. Points from the study as a whole: Owing to a small donor count, the genetic and exposure-history diversity represented was limited.

The receptor was derived from a woman aged 40-49 years in good health. Some clones in this sample may be carry-over from other donors' samples. V and J are TRBV7-8 and TRBJ2-1; the D gene is possibly TRBD2 (5 bases). Sequenced material: PBMCs. The CDR3 is CASSLGQVVEGNEQFF. The CDR3, as DNA: TGTGCCAGCAGCTTAGGGCAGGTGGTTGAGGGCAATGAGCAGTTCTTC.